This T cell receptor beta chain came from a study of shared clonotypes between healthy human individuals. Study-wide background: Each donor contributed plates that comprised three CD4 naive, three CD4 memory, two CD8 naive and one CD8 memory.

With regard to this clone: What it binds is not known.

With V trimmed by 4 bases and J by 2 bases, 7 bases remained unmatched. This CDR3 region has 15 residues. CDR1 and CDR2 from the germline V gene are SGHTS and YDEGEE. Sequencing used immunoSEQ multiplex PCR; TCRdb keeps in-frame clones, though not all of them. Of about 1,500,000 clones in the sample, roughly 96% are singletons; the top ten hold roughly 1.2%. Study-level results: Despite large depth, sorted-subset datasets appeared incompletely sequenced. How much donors shared clonotypes was expected to be affected by sequencing depth.

The authors divided CD4+ cells into CD45RA+ naive and CD45RA-negative memory subsets. V usage is TRBV5-8 and J usage is TRBJ2-5; the match to TRBD1 covers 8 bases. The sequence was collected from a young man in good health. Material for sequencing was naive CD4+ T cells sorted from blood. Subset defined: CD45RA+ positively selected. This chain's CDR3 is CASSRGQGQQETQYF. DNA for the CDR3: TGTGCCAGCAGCCGAGGACAGGGCCAGCAAGAGACCCAGTACTTC.